These 18 T cell receptor beta chains came from one sample sequenced in a study of blood T cells in healthy people across ages. Through a sample-barcoded 5' primer and a J-beta primer mix, a second PCR was run for about 6 to 12 cycles. TCRdb re-derived calls from the 5' RACE reads in MiXCR, one entry per CDR3 protein. This sample carries nearly 800,000 distinct CDR3 sequences, 20% to 30% of them seen once, and the ten largest clones take approximately 3.7%. These sequences were also reported in another study, on T cells of mothers and their children.

The material sequenced was blood. These TCRs come from a boy between 5 and 17 years old in good health.

This clonotype turned up a few times. This chain links TRBV6-1 with TRBJ2-1; possibly TRBD2 for D (6 bases). CDR1 MNHNS and CDR2 SASEGT come from the germline V gene. CDR3 length: 16 residues. V was shortened by 5 bases and J by 6 bases, with 20 bases between the two germline ends. For the CDR3, the DNA is TGTGCCAGCAGTCCGCCTACCTTACTAGCACCCAATGAGCAGTTCTTC. This translates into CASSPPTLLAPNEQFF.

The rearrangement links TRBV20-1 to TRBJ1-1; possible D gene TRBD1, 5 bases. The V end lost 0 bases, the J end lost 7 bases, and 18 bases lay between the germline ends. From germline, CDR1 is DFQATT and CDR2 SNEGSKA (reference sequence). The CDR3 length is 15 residues. This CDR3 reads CSARDDQQAPFEAFF. In nucleotides, the CDR3 is TGCAGTGCTAGAGATGACCAACAGGCCCCATTTGAAGCTTTCTTT.

Here the CDR3 DNA reads TGCGCCAGCAGCTCCGGGACAGTTGGCGCAGATACGCAGTATTTT. Protein product: CASSSGTVGADTQYF. The chain links TRBV5-1 to TRBJ2-3, with TRBD1 matching over 7 bases. The CDR3 is 15 residues long. J gave up 4 bases and V 3 bases, and 8 bases lay outside the gene matches. The germline gives CDR1 SGHRS, CDR2 YFSETQ.

As for this clonotype: The CDR3 does not end in the conserved phenylalanine or tryptophan, so this is likely a read error. The rearrangement joins TRBV5-5 to TRBJ2-7; 7 bases map to TRBD1. This CDR3 spans 14 amino acids. The V segment lost 0 bases and the J segment 4 bases; nucleotides outside the gene matches: 4. Looked up from germline, CDR1 is SGHKS and CDR2 is YYEKEE (reference sequence). The DNA of the CDR3 is TGTGCCAGCAGCTTGGAACAGGGGTTATACGAGCAGTACCTC. Translation: CASSLEQGLYEQYL.

The chain couples TRBV4-3 to TRBJ2-7; tentative D call: TRBD1 (5 bases). Trimming left V 0 bases short and J 5 bases short, with 14 bases between. Germline V CDR1 and CDR2: LGHNA, YSLEER. This CDR3 is built from 15 residues. CDR3 residues: CASSQDLRVSDEQYF. The CDR3 DNA reads TGCGCCAGCAGCCAAGACCTCAGGGTATCCGACGAGCAGTACTTC.

The sample holds a few counts of this clonotype. V usage is TRBV27 and J usage is TRBJ2-6, with 7 bases fitting TRBD1. Germline V gene data show CDR1 as MNHEY and CDR2 as SMNVEV (reference sequence). V was clipped by 5 bases and J by 2 bases; unmatched bases: 6. This CDR3 is 16 amino acids long. The chain's CDR3 is CASSPHRGPGANVLTF. In DNA, the CDR3 is TGTGCCAGCAGTCCCCACAGGGGTCCTGGGGCCAACGTCCTGACTTTC.

This chain connects TRBV28 to TRBJ1-1; D is unclear. Trimming shortened V by 7 bases and J by 1 base, and 10 bases separated the two germline ends. Germline CDR1 is MDHEN and CDR2 is SYDVKM. This CDR3 region has 13 residues. The chain's CDR3 is CASTLGRNTEAFF. DNA of the CDR3: TGTGCCAGCACCCTGGGAAGGAACACTGAAGCTTTCTTT.

This chain links TRBV20-1 with TRBJ2-5, with D tentatively TRBD2 (7 bases). Germline CDR1 and CDR2: DFQATT and SNEGSKA (reference sequence). The CDR3 spans 15 residues. Deletions cut 4 bases from V and 5 bases from J, with 20 bases between. DNA for the CDR3: TGCAGTGCTAACCTGGCCGGGGGAGGGGGGGAGACCCAGTACTTC. Amino acid sequence: CSANLAGGGGETQYF.

The genes are TRBV6-1 and TRBJ1-5; no reliable D call. Germline CDR1 MNHNS, CDR2 SASEGT. The CDR3 is made up of 14 amino acids. Trimming removed 2 bases from V and 3 bases from J, with 8 bases in between. The CDR3 sequence is CASSEIHNNQPQHF. CDR3 DNA sequence: TGTGCCAGCAGTGAAATCCACAACAATCAGCCCCAGCATTTT.

This chain connects TRBV7-2 to TRBJ1-2, with D hard to call. Germline assignment: CDR1 SGHTA and CDR2 FQGNSA. Deletions cut 4 bases from V and 6 bases from J, with 21 bases between. CDR3 length equals 16 residues. The CDR3 DNA reads TGTGCCAGCAGCTCCCAGGCCATTACTCCGGGCCATGGCTACACCTTC. Translated, it gives CASSSQAITPGHGYTF. Using reference TRBV7-2 and TRBJ1-2 for the parts outside the CDR3, the full variable domain is GAGVSQSPSNKVTEKGKDVELRCDPISGHTALYWYRQSLGQGLEFLIYFQGNSAPDKSGLPSDRFSAERTGGSVSTLTIQRTQQEDSAVYLCASSSQAITPGHGYTFGSGTRLTVV.

The rearrangement links TRBV20-1 to TRBJ2-7; TRBD1 matches 7 bases. This CDR3 is built from 13 residues. CDR1 and CDR2 (germline): DFQATT, SNEGSKA (reference sequence). V lost 5 bases, J lost 3 bases, and 7 bases stayed unmatched. The CDR3 reads CSAPDRMNYEQYF. As DNA, the CDR3 is TGCAGTGCTCCGGACAGGATGAACTACGAGCAGTACTTC.

DNA for the CDR3: TGCAGCGTGGATACATCCAACGGTGGCTACACCTTC. Translated, it gives CSVDTSNGGYTF. The rearrangement links TRBV29-1 to TRBJ1-2; D unclear. The germline gives CDR1 SQVTM, CDR2 ANQGSEA. The CDR3 sequence is 12 residues long. The V and J ends lost 6 bases and 7 bases respectively, with 15 bases between them.

V and J are TRBV7-2 and TRBJ2-3; the match to TRBD2 covers 10 bases. The CDR3 runs 15 residues. V shed 4 bases and J 8 bases; nucleotides not matched to a gene: 9. Germline V gene lookup returns CDR1 SGHTA and CDR2 FQGNSA. The CDR3 protein is CASSSPSGSHLTQYF. The CDR3 bases are TGTGCCAGCAGCTCACCTAGCGGGAGTCACCTTACGCAGTATTTT.

This clonotype was observed a handful of times. The V and J genes are TRBV29-1 and TRBJ2-7; 8 bases agree with TRBD2. This CDR3 contains 16 residues. Germline trimming cut 5 bases from V and 0 bases from J; bases unmatched to any gene: 12. Germline V CDR1 and CDR2: SQVTM, ANQGSEA. The CDR3 protein is CSVRTSKLSSSYEQYF. The DNA for the CDR3 is TGCAGCGTTCGGACTAGCAAGTTATCGAGCTCCTACGAGCAGTACTTC.

The chain employs TRBV4-3 and TRBJ2-2; 7 bases are shared with TRBD1. CDR1 is LGHNA, CDR2 YSLEER, per germline. The trim removed 3 bases at V and 6 bases at J, leaving 7 bases unmatched. The CDR3 is 15 amino acids. The CDR3 sequence is CASSQDRQGSGELFF. CDR3 nucleotide sequence: TGCGCCAGCAGCCAGGATAGACAGGGATCCGGGGAGCTGTTTTTT.

This clonotype was found once. The V and J genes are TRBV24-1 and TRBJ2-1; TRBD2 matches 12 bases. CDR3 length equals 18 residues. In germline, CDR1 is KGHDR, CDR2 SFDVKD. With V trimmed by 2 bases and J by 5 bases, 9 bases remained unmatched. The CDR3 region has the DNA TGTGCCACCAGTGATTATCTGACTAGCGGGGGATCCCACAATGAGCAGTTCTTC. It yields the protein CATSDYLTSGGSHNEQFF.

The chain has TRBV6-5 and TRBJ2-2; 8 bases line up with TRBD1. V gave up 8 bases and J gave up 7 bases; unmatched junction bases: 6. The CDR3 is 13 amino acids. CDR1 and CDR2 (germline): MNHEY, SVGAGI. CDR3 coding DNA: TGTGCCAGCGGCAGGGGGCGGTTCGGGGAGCTGTTTTTT. Its protein is CASGRGRFGELFF.

The gene calls are TRBV7-2 and TRBJ2-5; D is unclear. In germline, CDR1 is SGHTA, CDR2 FQGNSA. The CDR3 length is 12 residues. Trimming removed 5 bases at V and 6 bases at J, with 10 bases between. CDR3 region: CASSINTKTQYF. CDR3 nucleotide sequence: TGTGCCAGCAGCATAAACACGAAGACCCAGTACTTC.